This T cell receptor beta chain was observed in a study of cytomegalovirus exposure and HLA in healthy donors. As for the study in general: Caucasian-associated ancestry cluster membership applied to about 83% of around 400 genotyped donors. Study-wide results and limits: Equally common other TCR beta chains were less clonally expanded than HLA-associated ones, a later analysis found.

The PCR ran on 60 Vbeta and 13 Jbeta primers. Sequenced by immunoSEQ multiplex PCR; TCRdb stores in-frame clones only, minus some. The repertoire holds around 76,000 clones, approximately 81% seen once, with approximately 8.9% in the top ten. This clone has just a few counts. Its cognate antigen is unknown. Trimming left V 0 bases short and J 7 bases short, with 19 bases between. This CDR3 region has 17 residues. Per germline, CDR1 SGHRS and CDR2 YFSETQ. The V and J genes are TRBV5-1 and TRBJ1-4, with D perhaps TRBD1 (5 bases). The specimen was PBMCs. This clonotype originated in a woman aged 40 to 50 in good health and CMV-seropositive. The CDR3 nucleotides are TGCGCCAGCAGCTTGGAGGCAGGGCCGGCCCAGTTTGAAAAACTGTTTTTT. Protein product: CASSLEAGPAQFEKLFF.